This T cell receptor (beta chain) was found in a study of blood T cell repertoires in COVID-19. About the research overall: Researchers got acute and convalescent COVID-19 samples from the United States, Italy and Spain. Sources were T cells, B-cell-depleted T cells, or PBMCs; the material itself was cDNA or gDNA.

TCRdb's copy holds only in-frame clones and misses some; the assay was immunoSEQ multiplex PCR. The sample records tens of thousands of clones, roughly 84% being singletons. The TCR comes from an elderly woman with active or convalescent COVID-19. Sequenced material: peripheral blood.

Here the CDR3 reads CASNHPRRTGEAFF. In DNA form, the CDR3 reads TGTGCCAGCAACCACCCTAGGAGGACGGGTGAAGCTTTCTTT. The chain recombines TRBV3-1 (or the pseudogene TRBV3-2) with TRBJ1-1; D remains unclear. Germline V lookup: CDR1 LGHDT, CDR2 YNNKEL (reference sequence). Trimming stripped 7 bases from V and 7 bases from J, with 19 bases between. CDR3 length equals 14 residues.